The rows below give T cell receptor beta chains drawn from one sample of a study of identical twins' blood T cells. One entry per CDR3 protein, called by TCRdb with MiXCR from the 5' RACE reads. The table lists 300,000 to 450,000 distinct CDR3 sequences, around 30% of them singletons, with roughly 6.1% in the top ten. Sequencing was performed on PBMCs. These receptors all come from a woman aged 18-49 years in good health. The CDR3 runs from the conserved cysteine through the conserved F or W. D genes are given only for firm matches. For some rows the clone size is stated as once, few or many, or as a class when expanded; others skip it.

TRBV13	few	TRBJ1-6	NA	CASSLDRRPLHF	TGTGCCAGCAGCTTAGACAGGAGACCCCTCCACTTT
TRBV18	few	TRBJ2-1	NA	CASSTDRRNNEQFF	TGTGCCAGCTCAACGGACAGACGGAACAATGAGCAGTTCTTC
TRBV20-1	few	TRBJ1-2	NA	CSARDLSGTNYGYTF	TGCAGTGCTAGAGATCTTTCAGGGACTAACTATGGCTACACCTTC
TRBV6-2/TRBV6-3	many	TRBJ2-1	NA	CAIRQAGSYNEQFF	TGTGCCATCCGCCAGGCGGGGTCCTACAATGAGCAGTTCTTC
TRBV7-9	few	TRBJ1-5	TRBD1	CASSLGGTGPNQPQHF	TGTGCCAGCAGCTTAGGGGGGACAGGCCCTAATCAGCCCCAGCATTTT
TRBV11-1	few	TRBJ1-1	NA	CASSFQGTLNTEAFF	TGTGCCAGCAGCTTCCAGGGGACTTTGAACACTGAAGCTTTCTTT
TRBV28	NA	TRBJ2-2	NA	CASLSSWNTGELFF	TGTGCCAGCTTGTCCTCCTGGAACACCGGGGAGCTGTTTTTT
TRBV7-2	NA	TRBJ2-3	NA	CASSFSGLSSDTHYF	TGTGCCAGCAGCTTCTCAGGGTTGAGTTCAGATACGCATTATTTT
TRBV29-1	NA	TRBJ2-3	TRBD1	CSLSPGQDPLSTDTQYF	TGCAGCTTGAGCCCGGGACAGGACCCCCTAAGCACAGATACGCAGTATTTT
TRBV12-5	few	TRBJ2-1	NA	CASGPRGGLSSYNEQFF	TGTGCTAGTGGCCCCAGGGGAGGGCTGAGCTCCTACAATGAGCAGTTCTTC
TRBV6-5	NA	TRBJ1-3	NA	CASSYSEGVISGNTIYF	TGTGCCAGCAGTTACTCGGAGGGGGTTATCTCTGGAAACACCATATATTTT
TRBV2	NA	TRBJ1-2	NA	CASSAPGQRGNYGYTF	TGTGCCAGCAGCGCCCCGGGGCAGAGGGGGAACTATGGCTACACCTTC
TRBV29-1	NA	TRBJ1-2	NA	CSATGEAGYGYTF	TGCAGCGCTACCGGGGAGGCCGGGTATGGCTACACCTTC
TRBV7-9	few	TRBJ1-1	TRBD1	CASSTKGQGLNTEAFF	TGTGCCAGCAGCACAAAAGGACAGGGGTTGAACACTGAAGCTTTCTTT
TRBV27	few	TRBJ1-1	TRBD1	CASSSWDREARPEAFF	TGTGCCAGCAGTTCCTGGGACAGGGAGGCCAGGCCTGAAGCTTTCTTT
TRBV29-1	NA	TRBJ1-3	NA	CSVGVNSGNTIYF	TGCAGCGTTGGTGTAAATTCTGGAAACACCATATATTTT
TRBV19	NA	TRBJ2-7	NA	CASSALGGASYEQYF	TGTGCCAGTAGTGCACTTGGGGGCGCATCCTACGAGCAGTACTTC
TRBV4-3	NA	TRBJ2-3	NA	CASSQLGTDTQYF	TGCGCCAGCAGCCAGCTCGGAACAGATACGCAGTATTTT
TRBV13	NA	TRBJ2-1	NA	CASSADNEQFF	TGTGCCAGCAGCGCCGATAATGAGCAGTTCTTC
TRBV20-1	NA	TRBJ2-1	TRBD2	CSARVAGGRSYNEQFF	TGCAGTGCTAGAGTAGCGGGAGGGCGGTCCTACAATGAGCAGTTCTTC
TRBV7-2	NA	TRBJ2-7	TRBD2	CASSLVSGNYEQYF	TGTGCCAGCAGCTTAGTTAGCGGGAACTACGAGCAGTACTTC
TRBV12-5	NA	TRBJ1-5	NA	CASALSGQPQHF	TGTGCTAGTGCCTTATCCGGTCAGCCCCAGCATTTT
TRBV29-1	NA	TRBJ2-1	NA	CSMKGSSYNEQFF	TGCAGCATGAAGGGGAGCTCCTACAATGAGCAGTTCTTC
TRBV20-1	NA	TRBJ1-2	NA	CSATSGYTF	TGCAGTGCTACATCAGGCTACACCTTC
TRBV13	NA	TRBJ1-4	TRBD1	CASSPSGQGDEKLVF	TGTGCCAGCAGCCCCTCGGGACAGGGAGATGAAAAACTGGTTTTT
TRBV20-1	many	TRBJ2-1	TRBD2	CSASTREDSYNEQFF	TGCAGTGCTAGTACGCGGGAGGACTCCTACAATGAGCAGTTCTTC
TRBV20-1	NA	TRBJ2-2	NA	CSAGDLGANTGELFF	TGCAGTGCTGGGGATCTGGGGGCGAACACCGGGGAGCTGTTTTTT
TRBV9	once	TRBJ1-1	NA	CASSVTQGSTEVFF	TGTGCCAGCAGCGTTACACAGGGAAGCACTGAAGTTTTCTTT
TRBV11-2	NA	TRBJ1-5	NA	CASSLYPPGGNQPQHF	TGTGCCAGCAGCTTATACCCTCCGGGGGGCAATCAGCCCCAGCATTTT
TRBV7-9	NA	TRBJ2-1	NA	CATNEQFF	TGTGCCACGAATGAGCAGTTCTTC